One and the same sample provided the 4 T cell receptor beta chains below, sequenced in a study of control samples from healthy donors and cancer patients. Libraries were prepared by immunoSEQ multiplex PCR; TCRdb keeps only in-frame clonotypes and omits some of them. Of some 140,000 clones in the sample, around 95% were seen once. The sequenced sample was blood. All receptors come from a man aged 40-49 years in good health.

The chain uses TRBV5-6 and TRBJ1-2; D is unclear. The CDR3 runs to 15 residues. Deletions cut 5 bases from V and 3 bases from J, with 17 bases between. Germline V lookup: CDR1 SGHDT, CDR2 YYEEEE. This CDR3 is CASRGAGISHYGYTF. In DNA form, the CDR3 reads TGTGCCAGCAGGGGTGCGGGTATCTCTCACTATGGCTACACCTTC.

The CDR3 sequence is CATLNGGYTF. As DNA, the CDR3 is TGTGCCACCCTGAATGGCGGCTACACCTTC. This chain uses TRBV6-5 with TRBJ1-2; D not certain. This CDR3 region has 10 residues. Germline CDR1 reads MNHEY; CDR2 reads SVGAGI. The ends were cut back, 10 bases at V and 8 bases at J, with 11 bases in the middle.

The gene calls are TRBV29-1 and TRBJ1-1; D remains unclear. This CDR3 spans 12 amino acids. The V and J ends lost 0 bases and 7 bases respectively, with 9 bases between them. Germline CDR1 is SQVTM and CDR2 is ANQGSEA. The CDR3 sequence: CSVEDPGLEAFF. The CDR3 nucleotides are TGCAGCGTTGAAGACCCGGGCCTTGAAGCTTTCTTT. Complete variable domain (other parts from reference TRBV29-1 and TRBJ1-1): SAVISQKPSRDICQRGTSLTIQCQVDSQVTMMFWYRQQPGQSLTLIATANQGSEATYESGFVIDKFPISRPNLTFSTLTVSNMSPEDSSIYLCSVEDPGLEAFFGQGTRLTVV.

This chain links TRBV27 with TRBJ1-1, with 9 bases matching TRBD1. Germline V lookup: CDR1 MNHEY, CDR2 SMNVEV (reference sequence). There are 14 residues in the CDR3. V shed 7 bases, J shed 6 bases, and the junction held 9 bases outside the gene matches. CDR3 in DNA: TGTGCCAGCAATCCGGGACAGGGTTTTCCTGAAGCTTTCTTT. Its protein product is CASNPGQGFPEAFF.